These 28 T cell receptor beta chains were all obtained from the same sample, sequenced in a study of radiation and T cells in renal cell carcinoma. The data were produced by immunoSEQ multiplex PCR, yet TCRdb's version contains in-frame clones alone and is incomplete. This table has about 150,000 clones, over 80% appearing once. The time point is: blood 2 weeks post-SBRT. Treatment here: 15 Gy SBRT to primary tumor, nephrectomy 4 weeks later. Sample: blood, taken from a patient whose treatment included radiotherapy and nephrectomy. The receptors stem from a woman in her forties or fifties with renal cell carcinoma.

The chain carries TRBV5-1 and TRBJ1-4; TRBD1 agrees at 7 bases. The CDR3 consists of 14 residues. Per germline, CDR1 SGHRS and CDR2 YFSETQ. The trim removed 4 bases at V and 8 bases at J, leaving 8 bases unmatched. DNA for the CDR3: TGCGCCAGCAGCCCTCAGGGGGTGGGCGAAAAACTGTTTTTT. Translating it yields CASSPQGVGEKLFF.

This clone was detected only once. The chain couples TRBV11-2 to TRBJ2-3; D not certain. This CDR3 spans 13 amino acids. In germline, CDR1 is SGHAT, CDR2 FQNNGV. The V end lost 0 bases, the J end lost 7 bases, and 8 bases lay between the germline ends. For the CDR3, the DNA is TGTGCCAGCAGCTTAGATGACTCGAATACGCAGTATTTT. It encodes CASSLDDSNTQYF.

This clone was seen only once. The chain is built from TRBV19 and TRBJ1-3; D remains unclear. This CDR3 has 16 residues. V was clipped by 5 bases and J by 4 bases, with 18 bases between them. CDR1 is LNHDA and CDR2 is SQIVND in the germline V gene (reference sequence). CDR3 DNA sequence: TGTGCCAGTAGTTCACAGCCGGGCGTGGGCGGAAACACCATATATTTT. Protein product: CASSSQPGVGGNTIYF.

The chain recombines TRBV11-2 with TRBJ2-7, with D uncertain. The V end lost 5 bases, the J end lost 1 base, and 15 bases lay between the germline ends. Per the germline V gene, CDR1 is SGHAT and CDR2 is FQNNGV. This CDR3 region has 15 residues. CDR3 region: CASSPIILGSYEQYF. In DNA, the CDR3 is TGTGCCAGCAGCCCTATCATCTTGGGGTCCTACGAGCAGTACTTC.

This chain joins TRBV18 and TRBJ1-1; the D gene is possibly TRBD1 (5 bases). V lost 4 bases and J lost 4, with 13 bases in between. CDR1 is KGHSH and CDR2 is LQKENI in the germline V gene. CDR3 size: 14 residues. The CDR3 protein is CASSLGTGGTEAFF. For the CDR3, the DNA is TGTGCCAGCTCACTCGGCACAGGCGGCACTGAAGCTTTCTTT.

The V gene is TRBV28, the J gene TRBJ1-3; no definite D call. The V and J ends lost 7 bases and 2 bases respectively, with 9 bases between them. The CDR3 covers 13 residues. Germline V gene lookup returns CDR1 MDHEN and CDR2 SYDVKM. CDR3 loop: CASTRAAGNTIYF. DNA for the CDR3: TGTGCCAGCACGCGTGCTGCTGGAAACACCATATATTTT.

Only a few counts were recorded for this clone. V is TRBV18 and J is TRBJ1-6; D gene ambiguous. Germline V CDR1 and CDR2: KGHSH, LQKENI. The CDR3 spans 13 residues. Trimming shortened V by 2 bases and J by 5 bases, and 4 bases separated the two germline ends. The CDR3 spells CASSPANNSPLHF. CDR3 nucleotide sequence: TGTGCCAGCTCACCAGCCAATAATTCACCCCTCCACTTT.

The CDR3 here is CASSLEELDRGSYEQYF. Written as DNA, the CDR3 is TGTGCCAGCAGCTTAGAAGAACTGGACAGGGGGTCCTACGAGCAGTACTTC. The V and J genes are TRBV7-9 and TRBJ2-7; 10 bases fit TRBD1. With V trimmed by 1 base and J by 1 base, 7 bases remained unmatched. Per germline, CDR1 SEHNR and CDR2 FQNEAQ (reference sequence). The CDR3 is 17 residues long.

Comments on this clone: The same CDR3 is also encoded by other DNA sequences in this sample. The rearrangement links TRBV18 to TRBJ1-1; D gene uncertain. Germline values: CDR1 KGHSH, CDR2 LQKENI. The CDR3 covers 14 residues. Trimming stripped 3 bases from V and 0 bases from J, with 8 bases between. The CDR3 DNA is TGTGCCAGCTCACCGGACGGGCTGAACACTGAAGCTTTCTTT. Translated, it gives CASSPDGLNTEAFF.

The rearrangement uses TRBV5-1 and TRBJ2-7; D is possibly TRBD1 (6 bases). V lost 4 bases and J lost 2, with 16 bases in between. CDR1 and CDR2 from the germline V gene are SGHRS and YFSETQ. The CDR3 sequence is 15 residues long. The CDR3 nucleotides read TGCGCCAGCAGCCCCAACCCAGGGGCTGCCTACGAGCAGTACTTC. Protein: CASSPNPGAAYEQYF.

This chain links TRBV5-1 with TRBJ1-5, with D uncertain. V lost 0 bases to trimming and J lost 7 bases, with 11 bases between them. The CDR3 loop spans 14 amino acids. The germline CDR1 and CDR2 sequences are SGHRS and YFSETQ. The DNA for the CDR3 is TGCGCCAGCAGCTTGGTTGTTGGGGAACAGCCCCAGCATTTT. Translated, it gives CASSLVVGEQPQHF. Variable domain in full (rest from reference TRBV5-1 and TRBJ1-5): KAGVTQTPRYLIKTRGQQVTLSCSPISGHRSVSWYQQTPGQGLQFLFEYFSETQRNKGNFPGRFSGRQFSNSRSEMNVSTLELGDSALYLCASSLVVGEQPQHFGDGTRLSIL.

This chain links TRBV9 with TRBJ1-3; 7 nucleotides agree with TRBD1. The CDR3 has 16 residues. The ends lost 3 bases at V and 2 bases at J; junction bases unmatched: 8. Germline loops: CDR1 SGDLS, CDR2 YYNGEE. The CDR3 protein is CASSGPRQGTGNTIYF. For the CDR3, the DNA is TGTGCCAGCAGCGGACCTAGACAGGGAACTGGAAACACCATATATTTT.

This clone is categorized as medium-sized (0.01 to 0.1%). V gene TRBV9 combines with J gene TRBJ2-3, with D possibly matching TRBD2 (6 bases). The CDR3 spans 15 residues. Germline V lookup: CDR1 SGDLS, CDR2 YYNGEE. V lost 0 bases, J lost 3 bases, and 11 bases lay in between. CDR3 coding DNA: TGTGCCAGCAGCGTAGTAGAGCGGGTGACAGATACGCAGTATTTT. Its translation: CASSVVERVTDTQYF. Filled out from reference TRBV9 and TRBJ2-3, the complete variable domain reads DSGVTQTPKHLITATGQRVTLRCSPRSGDLSVYWYQQSLDQGLQFLIQYYNGEERAKGNILERFSAQQFPDLHSELNLSSLELGDSALYFCASSVVERVTDTQYFGPGTRLTVL.

The rearrangement links TRBV4-3 to TRBJ2-7, with D perhaps matching TRBD1 or TRBD2 (5 bases each). Germline CDR1 and CDR2: LGHNA and YSLEER. The V and J ends lost 4 bases and 3 bases respectively, with 13 bases between them. CDR3 size: 14 residues. CDR3 DNA sequence: TGCGCCAGCAGCCGAGGGGACGGAGGCTACGAGCAGTACTTC. Protein: CASSRGDGGYEQYF.

This chain joins TRBV7-2 and TRBJ1-2; D is uncertain. CDR1 is SGHTA and CDR2 is FQGNSA in the germline V gene. The V and J ends lost 7 bases and 1 base respectively, with 13 bases between them. The CDR3 runs 14 residues. CDR3 nucleotide sequence: TGTGCCAGCACCCTAACGCCCCTTAACTATGGCTACACCTTC. It codes for CASTLTPLNYGYTF.

The chain couples TRBV5-6 to TRBJ1-2, with D perhaps TRBD1 (5 bases). V lost 1 base, J lost 6 bases, and 10 bases lay in between. CDR1 is SGHDT, CDR2 YYEEEE, per germline. This CDR3 is 13 amino acids long. CDR3 loop: CASSLFRAHGYTF. The DNA for the CDR3 is TGTGCCAGCAGCTTGTTCAGGGCGCATGGCTACACCTTC.

This chain links TRBV6-1 with TRBJ2-2; no firm D call. The CDR3 loop spans 13 amino acids. Trimming removed 6 bases from V and 4 bases from J, with 9 bases in between. CDR1 and CDR2 from the germline V gene are MNHNS and SASEGT. CDR3 nucleotides: TGTGCCAGCAGCCCCCTTTCCACCGGGGAGCTGTTTTTT. Residues: CASSPLSTGELFF.

The V call is TRBV7-3, the J call TRBJ2-7; 9 bases match TRBD2. The CDR3 loop spans 15 amino acids. The V segment lost 3 bases and the J segment 4 bases; nucleotides outside the gene matches: 7. Germline values: CDR1 SGHTA, CDR2 FQGTGA. In nucleotides, the CDR3 is TGTGCCAGCAGCTTTATCGGGACTAGCTTTTACGAGCAGTACTTC. Protein: CASSFIGTSFYEQYF.

CDR3 bases: TGTGCCAGCAGTCCACGACCATCACAGGGTCCCACTGAAGCTTTCTTT. It is translated as CASSPRPSQGPTEAFF. The chain joins TRBV6-6 to TRBJ1-1; a possible D gene is TRBD1 (6 bases). This CDR3 spans 16 amino acids. CDR1 and CDR2 (germline): MNHNY, SVGAGI (reference sequence). Between the trimmed V and J ends, which lost 5 bases and 4 bases, there was a span of 20 bases.

The chain joins TRBV7-2 to TRBJ1-3, with 7 bases aligning to TRBD1. The CDR3 totals 16 residues. Trimming removed 1 base from V and 4 bases from J; junction bases left unmatched: 7. Germline CDR1 and CDR2: SGHTA and FQGNSA. CDR3: CASSLDRVTGGNTIYF. Here the CDR3 DNA reads TGTGCCAGCAGCTTAGATCGAGTGACAGGGGGAAACACCATATATTTT.

The chain is built from TRBV19 and TRBJ1-1; D unresolved. Germline-derived CDR1 and CDR2 are LNHDA and SQIVND (reference sequence). The ends were cut back, 0 bases at V and 1 base at J, with 6 bases in the middle. This CDR3 comprises 14 residues. CDR3 DNA sequence: TGTGCCAGTAGTATAGAGTGGGCGAACACTGAAGCTTTCTTT. As protein: CASSIEWANTEAFF.

In nucleotides, the CDR3 is TGCGCCAGCAGTCCCCAGGACAGCCCCTACGAGCAGTACTTC. It encodes CASSPQDSPYEQYF. This chain connects TRBV10-1 to TRBJ2-7; D is perhaps TRBD1 (6 bases). CDR3 size: 14 residues. V lost 5 bases and J 2 bases, leaving 13 bases between the germline ends. Germline CDR1 reads WNHNN; CDR2 reads SYGVQD (reference sequence).

The genes are TRBV4-1 and TRBJ1-2; D uncertain. Germline assignment: CDR1 MGHRA and CDR2 YSYEKL. Trimming pared 0 bases from V and 7 bases from J, leaving 18 bases between. The CDR3 totals 16 residues. The CDR3 reads CASSQDWAEVPPGYTF. The CDR3 nucleotides are TGCGCCAGCAGCCAAGATTGGGCAGAAGTTCCCCCTGGCTACACCTTC.

This clone was found once. The gene calls are TRBV6-6 and TRBJ2-5; D unresolved. Looked up from germline, CDR1 is MNHNY and CDR2 is SVGAGI (reference sequence). The CDR3 runs 11 residues. The ends were cut back, 6 bases at V and 2 bases at J, with 4 bases in the middle. The CDR3 DNA follows: TGTGCCAGCAGATTTCAAGAGACCCAGTACTTC. This sequence encodes CASRFQETQYF.

In this sample, this clone turned up once. The V gene is TRBV6-6, the J gene TRBJ2-1, with 13 positions matching TRBD2. Unmatched junction bases numbered 4, after V lost 4 bases and J lost 4 bases. Germline assignment: CDR1 MNHNY and CDR2 SVGAGI (reference sequence). The CDR3 consists of 16 residues. The CDR3 nucleotides read TGTGCCAGCAGTTCGACTAGCGGGGGGCAATACAATGAGCAGTTCTTC. It yields the protein CASSSTSGGQYNEQFF.

The rearrangement joins TRBV6-6 to TRBJ1-2; 7 nucleotides agree with TRBD1. CDR1 is MNHNY and CDR2 is SVGAGI in the germline V gene (reference sequence). The CDR3 length is 14 residues. The J segment lost 4 bases and the V segment lost 7 bases, leaving 9 bases of the junction unmatched. The chain's CDR3 is CASNQGGRAYGYTF. CDR3 in DNA: TGTGCCAGCAACCAGGGGGGCCGGGCCTATGGCTACACCTTC.

This chain connects TRBV14 to TRBJ2-1; TRBD1 aligns across 7 bases. Trimming removed 0 bases from V and 2 bases from J; junction bases left unmatched: 7. The CDR3 has 17 amino acids. Germline V lookup: CDR1 SGHDN, CDR2 FVKESK. CDR3: CASSQEGRGRTYNEQFF. CDR3 bases: TGTGCCAGCAGCCAAGAGGGAAGGGGGCGAACCTACAATGAGCAGTTCTTC.

This CDR3 reads CASSSGQGFAGANVLTF. CDR3 nucleotides: TGTGCCAGCAGCTCTGGACAGGGTTTTGCTGGGGCCAACGTCCTGACTTTC. The gene calls are TRBV7-2 and TRBJ2-6; 8 nucleotides align to TRBD1. V dropped 4 bases and J dropped 2; count of bases not matched to a gene: 7. The CDR3 loop spans 17 amino acids. Germline CDR1 SGHTA, CDR2 FQGNSA.